These 20 T cell receptor beta chains came from one sample sequenced in a study of blood T cell repertoires in COVID-19. The repertoire was sequenced with immunoSEQ multiplex PCR; TCRdb's copy has only in-frame clones and lacks some. The sample includes some 290,000 clones, more than 85% of them seen just once. The sequenced material came from PBMCs or T cells enriched from blood (not recorded which). These receptors all come from a woman aged 25 to 39 who had been exposed to COVID-19.

This sequence joins TRBV4-1 and TRBJ1-1, with D possibly TRBD1 on 5 matching bases. There are 15 residues in the CDR3. Germline V gives CDR1 MGHRA, CDR2 YSYEKL. With 4 bases removed from V and 1 base from J, the gap between germline ends came to 13 bases. The CDR3 DNA sequence: TGCGCCAGCAGCCCCCCCCAGGGCGCGAACACTGAAGCTTTCTTT. It translates to CASSPPQGANTEAFF.

This chain connects TRBV6-1 to TRBJ1-4; TRBD1 matches at 7 bases. V lost 1 base and J lost 5; bases outside the gene matches: 1. The CDR3 spans 14 residues. CDR1 MNHNS and CDR2 SASEGT come from the germline V gene. CDR3 DNA: TGTGCCAGCAGTGAAGTACAGGGGAATGAAAAACTGTTTTTT. Amino acid sequence: CASSEVQGNEKLFF.

This chain joins TRBV12-3 or TRBV12-4 and TRBJ1-2; the match to TRBD1 covers 7 bases. The V and J ends lost 10 bases and 7 bases, in that order; junction bases with no gene match: 6. This CDR3 is 11 amino acids long. CDR3 nucleotide sequence: TGTGCCACCAAATACAGGGGTGGCTACACCTTC. Encoded protein: CATKYRGGYTF.

V and J are TRBV7-2 and TRBJ2-7; 8 nucleotides agree with TRBD2. Looked up from germline, CDR1 is SGHTA and CDR2 is FQGNSA. The CDR3 loop spans 12 amino acids. V shed 6 bases and J 11 bases; nucleotides not matched to a gene: 9. The CDR3 DNA is TGTGCCAGCAGTACCGGACGGGGGGGGAAGTACTTC. This sequence encodes CASSTGRGGKYF.

This chain links TRBV2 with TRBJ1-3; D perhaps matches TRBD1 (6 bases). This CDR3 contains 15 residues. V lost 6 bases to trimming and J lost 0 bases, with 12 bases between them. Germline V gene lookup returns CDR1 SNHLY and CDR2 FYNNEI. The CDR3 nucleotides read TGTGCCAGCAGCGTCACAGGGCACTCTGGAAACACCATATATTTT. Its protein product is CASSVTGHSGNTIYF. Looking up the rest from reference TRBV2 and TRBJ1-3 gives the full variable domain: EPEVTQTPSHQVTQMGQEVILRCVPISNHLYFYWYRQILGQKVEFLVSFYNNEISEKSEIFDDQFSVERPDGSNFTLKIRSTKLEDSAMYFCASSVTGHSGNTIYFGEGSWLTVV.

The chain joins TRBV7-2 to TRBJ1-1; D may be TRBD1 (6 bases). V dropped 1 base and J dropped 11 bases, with 14 bases sitting between them. Looked up from germline, CDR1 is SGHTA and CDR2 is FQGNSA. This CDR3 is built from 13 residues. The CDR3: CASSLDRQAKAFF. CDR3 sequence (DNA): TGTGCCAGCAGCTTAGACCGACAGGCGAAGGCTTTCTTT.

The chain is built from TRBV25-1 and TRBJ1-2; D remains ambiguous. The germline CDR1 and CDR2 sequences are MGHDK and SYGVNS. V lost 4 bases and J lost 8, with 14 bases in between. The CDR3 has 13 residues. The DNA of the CDR3 is TGTGCCAGCAGTGCAGACGACCGGCGGGGCTACACCTTC. Encoded protein: CASSADDRRGYTF.

The chain recombines TRBV20-1 with TRBJ2-7; D might be TRBD1 (5 bases). CDR3 size: 11 residues. V gave up 6 bases and J gave up 6 bases, with 12 bases separating them. Germline CDR1 reads DFQATT; CDR2 reads SNEGSKA (reference sequence). CDR3 bases: TGCAGTGCGGAGAGAGACAGCGAGCAGTACTTC. It is translated as CSAERDSEQYF.

This chain connects TRBV19 to TRBJ1-2; TRBD1 might be the D (6 bases). Germline CDR1 and CDR2: LNHDA and SQIVND (reference sequence). The CDR3 is 12 amino acids. Deletions cut 9 bases from V and 3 bases from J, with 11 bases between. The CDR3 region has the DNA TGTGCCAGCCAGGGGCTCTACTATGGCTACACCTTC. The encoded protein is CASQGLYYGYTF.

The chain uses TRBV7-2 and TRBJ1-5; TRBD1 matches at 7 bases. The junction had 3 bases not matched to a gene; V was cut back by 4 bases and J by 6 bases. CDR1 is SGHTA, CDR2 FQGNSA, per germline. The CDR3 runs to 13 residues. The DNA of the CDR3 is TGTGCCAGCAGCTCACAGGGGTTTCAGCCCCAGCATTTT. It translates to CASSSQGFQPQHF.

The chain couples TRBV24-1 to TRBJ1-2, with 7 bases matching TRBD1. This CDR3 contains 13 residues. With V trimmed by 4 bases and J by 8 bases, 6 bases remained unmatched. The germline V gene encodes CDR1 KGHDR and CDR2 SFDVKD. This CDR3 reads CATSDKTGFGYTF. The DNA of the CDR3 is TGTGCCACCAGTGACAAGACAGGGTTCGGCTACACCTTC.

V usage is TRBV9 and J usage is TRBJ2-5, with D unclear. Between the trimmed V and J ends, which lost 3 bases and 4 bases, there was a span of 4 bases. This CDR3 comprises 11 residues. The germline V gene encodes CDR1 SGDLS and CDR2 YYNGEE. The chain's CDR3 is CASSAGETQYF. In DNA, the CDR3 is TGTGCCAGCAGCGCCGGAGAGACCCAGTACTTC.

The chain recombines TRBV5-1 with TRBJ2-2, with D unresolved. This CDR3 has 13 residues. Germline assignment: CDR1 SGHRS and CDR2 YFSETQ. V shed 7 bases and J shed 1 base, with 8 bases lying between them. Here the CDR3 reads CASGAGNTGELFF. As DNA, the CDR3 is TGCGCCAGCGGCGCAGGGAACACCGGGGAGCTGTTTTTT.

This clone was observed a few times. This chain uses TRBV29-1 with TRBJ1-2; no reliable D call. CDR1 is SQVTM and CDR2 is ANQGSEA in the germline V gene. The ends were cut back, 7 bases at V and 2 bases at J, with 17 bases in the middle. This CDR3 region has 14 residues. The CDR3 loop reads CSDMTIYQNYGYTF. The CDR3 DNA sequence: TGCAGCGATATGACAATATACCAGAACTATGGCTACACCTTC.

V and J are TRBV10-3 and TRBJ2-1; TRBD2 matches at 10 bases. The CDR3 runs 15 residues. Germline V gene data show CDR1 as ENHRY and CDR2 as SYGVKD. Trimming cost V 3 bases and J 7 bases; bases outside gene matches: 6. CDR3 bases: TGTGCCATCAGTGACCCAGCGGGGGGGCGAAATGAGCAGTTCTTC. Its translation: CAISDPAGGRNEQFF.

The chain joins TRBV7-9 to TRBJ2-5; D gene ambiguous. Germline CDR1 SEHNR, CDR2 FQNEAQ (reference sequence). V was trimmed by 0 bases and J by 7 bases, leaving 9 bases between them. CDR3 length: 13 residues. This CDR3 reads CASSLALAGTQYF. In DNA form, the CDR3 reads TGTGCCAGCAGCTTAGCCTTAGCTGGGACCCAGTACTTC.

Concerning this clone itself: This CDR3 is also generated by other DNA sequences in the sample. V gene TRBV5-1 combines with J gene TRBJ2-5; possible D gene TRBD2, 6 bases. Germline CDR1 is SGHRS and CDR2 is YFSETQ. Trimming removed 4 bases at V and 2 bases at J, with 9 bases between. The CDR3 length is 13 residues. The CDR3 region has the DNA TGCGCCAGCAGCGCGGGGCTGCAAGAGACCCAGTACTTC. Its translation is CASSAGLQETQYF.

This clone showed up just once. The V and J genes are TRBV7-2 and TRBJ2-2, with 9 nucleotides matching TRBD1. J gave up 2 bases and V 4 bases, and 5 bases lay outside the gene matches. Germline V CDR1 and CDR2: SGHTA, FQGNSA. The CDR3 spans 16 residues. Written as DNA, the CDR3 is TGTGCCAGCAGCTACCTAACAGGGGGCAACACCGGGGAGCTGTTTTTT. This encodes CASSYLTGGNTGELFF.

The chain uses TRBV9 and TRBJ1-4; a weak D match, TRBD1 (5 bases). CDR3 size: 14 residues. Germline V CDR1 and CDR2: SGDLS, YYNGEE. The V gene lost 3 bases and the J gene lost 5 bases, with 11 bases spanning the gap. The CDR3 is CASSGRAGNEKLFF. DNA of the CDR3: TGTGCCAGCAGCGGGAGGGCAGGGAATGAAAAACTGTTTTTT.

The chain joins TRBV10-3 to TRBJ2-3, with TRBD2 identical over 7 bases. The CDR3 sequence is 18 residues long. V lost 2 bases and J lost 1; bases outside the gene matches: 12. Per the germline V gene, CDR1 is ENHRY and CDR2 is SYGVKD. CDR3 sequence (DNA): TGTGCCATCAGTGAGGGTAATTTAGGTGGGGGGGGCACAGATACGCAGTATTTT. The encoded protein is CAISEGNLGGGGTDTQYF.